This TCR beta chain was identified during a study of response to subunit inactivated influenza vaccine (dated by TCRdb to between 2017 and 2018). A note on the overall study: The study used deep quantitative T cell receptor repertoire profiling to track responses to a trivalent subunit inactivated influenza vaccine. On the study overall, not on this receptor specifically: According to the authors, only a limited number of new T cells may be recruited by each seasonal influenza vaccination.

Library generation was performed with RT-PCR. Sequencing took place on an Illumina HiSeq 2500. TCRdb trimmed the raw reads at Q25, called clones with MiXCR and kept productive beta chains. A single entry per CDR3 protein holds the most common genes and DNA from its merged rows. For this sample the table gives approximately 520,000 distinct CDR3 sequences, of which 16% were detected only once. Jointly, the top ten make up 3% of the sample. With respect to this clonotype: Its recognized antigen is unknown. Base qualities are not at hand, and no much larger clone is one base apart.

V is shortened by 3 bases, J by 2 bases, and the region joining them spans 11 bases. CDR3 length: 15 amino acids, cysteine to phenylalanine. Only the CDR3 part of the read is kept: 45 bases, read in frame from the first base. Recombination connected TRBV12-3 or TRBV12-4 to TRBJ1-3; the D gene is unclear. The sequence was collected from a man between 50 and 75 years old who received an inactivated influenza vaccine. Donor details come from another sample of the same person, matched by shared clones. The sequencing here drew on CD4+ T cells sorted from PBMCs, taken about 23 months after vaccination. Here the CDR3 is given as CASSFSPGTGNTIYF. The nucleotide sequence reads as follows: TGTGCCAGCAGTTTCAGCCCCGGAACTGGAAACACCATATATTTT.